This TCR beta chain was documented in a study of regulatory T cells in long-lasting Graves disease. Points from the study as a whole: Peripheral blood, not thyroid tissue, was the sole material studied.

Sample time point: newly diagnosed GD, antithyroid drugs for less than 3 months. PBMC RNA was the source of the TCR library. Notes on this clonotype: Its specificity is unknown. At one boundary the junction diverges from the germline segment, which might be a read error.

Assembly of TCR beta libraries relied on iRepertoire HTBI primers together with Arm-PCR of CDR3 regions. In TCRdb, the multiplex PCR reads were re-called with MiXCR into one record per CDR3 protein. The data show fewer than 350,000 distinct CDR3 sequences, 18% seen once. Germline lookup yields CDR1 SGHRS and CDR2 YFSETQ. This CDR3 spans 12 amino acids. The TCR sequence derives from a female donor with Graves disease. This chain links TRBV5-1 with TRBJ2-7; possible D gene TRBD1, 5 bases. The starting material was peripheral blood mononuclear cells (PBMCs), obtained at new diagnosis, from a patient treated with antithyroid drugs. The CDR3: CASSPDSEQHYF. DNA for the CDR3: TGCGCCAGCAGCCCCGACAGCGAGCAGCACTACTTC.